These T cell receptor beta chains were read from a single sample in a study of Graves' ophthalmopathy and Graves' hyperthyroidism. One entry per CDR3 protein, called by TCRdb with MiXCR from the multiplex PCR reads. The sample lists approximately 1.2 million distinct CDR3 sequences; less than 45% were seen once. Sample: peripheral blood or thyroid tissue (not recorded which). The receptors derive from an adult man with Graves' hyperthyroidism. Both conserved end residues are part of each CDR3. A D gene is named only where the DNA matches it firmly. Size is omitted from some rows. Given values are once, few, many or a class for expanded clones.

V gene	clone size	D gene	J gene	CDR3 DNA	CDR3 protein
TRBV25-1	.	TRBD2	TRBJ2-2	TGTGCCAGCAGTCGCTCGCGCGGCTGGACTAGCGGGATACACGCGGTCGTCGGGGAGCTGTTTTTT	CASSRSRGWTSGIHAVVGELFF
TRBV10-2	once	.	TRBJ2-7	TGCGCCAGCAGTGAGCCGGACAGTGCCTACGAGCAGTACTTC	CASSEPDSAYEQYF
TRBV7-9	many	TRBD1	TRBJ1-4	TGTGCCAGCAGGAAGGGACAGGGAAATGAAAAACTGTTTTTT	CASRKGQGNEKLFF
TRBV7-8	many	.	TRBJ1-5	TGTGCCAGCAGCTTTCGAGCAAATCAGCCCCAGCATTTT	CASSFRANQPQHF
TRBV27	.	.	TRBJ2-3	TGTGCCAACAGGTTTACAGGGTCAGATACGCAGTATTTT	CANRFTGSDTQYF
TRBV15	many	.	TRBJ1-5	TGTGCCACCAGCAGAGTACGTTTTCGGAATCAGCCCCAGCATTTT	CATSRVRFRNQPQHF
TRBV7-9	.	.	TRBJ1-3	TGTGCCAGCACTTTTATTGGCAGAACTGGAAACACCATATATTTT	CASTFIGRTGNTIYF
TRBV25-1	.	TRBD1	TRBJ1-1	TGTGCCAGCAGTGAATTACAGGGACAGGGCGCGACTTTCTTT	CASSELQGQGATFF
TRBV5-5	.	TRBD2	TRBJ2-2	TGCGCCAGCAGCCGACGGAAACTAGCGGAAAACACCGGGGAGCTGTTTTTT	CASSRRKLAENTGELFF
TRBV7-2	few	.	TRBJ1-2	TGTGCCAGCAGCTTACCCAGGGAAGGTTTAGCTAACTATGGCTACACCTTC	CASSLPREGLANYGYTF
TRBV7-9	many	TRBD1	TRBJ1-4	TGTGCCAGCAGCCTTCCCGGGACAGGGAATGAAAAACTGTTTTTT	CASSLPGTGNEKLFF
TRBV25-1	.	.	TRBJ1-2	TGTGCCAGCAGTTTAACCCCGGACTTCTTGGGAGGCTACACCTTC	CASSLTPDFLGGYTF
TRBV6-2/TRBV6-3	.	.	TRBJ2-2	TGTGCCAGCAGTTCACCTCGAACCGGGTCCCGGGCCGGGGAGCTGTTTTTT	CASSSPRTGSRAGELFF
TRBV10-2	few	.	TRBJ1-2	TGCGCCACCGTGGACAGTCTTTTAAACTATGGCTACACCTTC	CATVDSLLNYGYTF
TRBV7-3	.	.	TRBJ2-7	TGTGCCAGCAGTGAAGGCAGGGCCCACGAGCAGTACTTC	CASSEGRAHEQYF
TRBV10-3	many	TRBD1	TRBJ2-2	TGTGCCACCACAACCGGGACAGTGAACACCGGGGAGCTGTTTTTT	CATTTGTVNTGELFF
TRBV5-1	.	.	TRBJ1-1	TGCGCCAGCAGCTTGGTGGGGTCCCTAGAAGCTTTCTTT	CASSLVGSLEAFF
TRBV10-3	.	TRBD2	TRBJ2-7	TGTGCCAGCAATGAGCGGGGAACCTACGAGCAGTACTTC	CASNERGTYEQYF
TRBV25-1	.	.	TRBJ2-7	TGTGCCAGCAGACCCAATCTCCGGGAGCAGTACTTC	CASRPNLREQYF
TRBV20-1	.	TRBD1	TRBJ1-2	TGCAGTGCTAGAGAGCAGGGGGCTTCCTATGGCTACACCTTC	CSAREQGASYGYTF
TRBV29-1	.	.	TRBJ1-2	TGCAGCGTTGATCGGGGGAGCCATGGCTACACCTTC	CSVDRGSHGYTF
TRBV2	many	TRBD1	TRBJ1-4	TGTGCCAGCAGTGATTGGCGACAGGGGGTGCCCGATGAAAAACTGTTTTTT	CASSDWRQGVPDEKLFF
TRBV29-1	.	.	TRBJ1-6	TGCAGCGTTGAGAGGTCGACAGACTATAATTCACCCCCCCACTTT	CSVERSTDYNSPPHF
TRBV29-1	many	TRBD1	TRBJ2-5	TGCAGCGTTGAGGGGGACAGGGGGCTCGAGACCCAGTACTTC	CSVEGDRGLETQYF
TRBV10-3	many	.	TRBJ1-5	TGTGCCACCCGGGACCTAAGAAGCAATCAGCCCCAGCATTTT	CATRDLRSNQPQHF
TRBV20-1	many	TRBD1	TRBJ1-2	TGCAGTGCTATAGACAGGGATGGCTACACCTTC	CSAIDRDGYTF
TRBV10-3	.	TRBD1	TRBJ1-5	TGTGCTAGTCCGACAGGGACAGCGAATCAGCCCCAGCATTTT	CASPTGTANQPQHF
TRBV7-9	.	.	TRBJ2-2	TGTGCCAGCTATATGCACGGGGAGCTGTTTTTT	CASYMHGELFF
TRBV12-3/TRBV12-4	.	.	TRBJ1-5	TGTGCCAGCAGTTACCACGGGAATAGCAATCAGCCCCAGCATTTT	CASSYHGNSNQPQHF
TRBV4-3	many	.	TRBJ1-4	TGCGCCAGCAGCCAAGGAGAAAAACTGTTTTTT	CASSQGEKLFF
TRBV7-9	many	.	TRBJ1-2	TGTGCCAGCAGCCCACAGAACCCGGGCTACACCTTC	CASSPQNPGYTF
TRBV6-5	.	.	TRBJ2-5	TGTGCCAGCAGTTACTTGGCGGGATGGGAGACCCAGTGCTTC	CASSYLAGWETQCF
TRBV19	.	.	TRBJ2-6	TGTGCCAGTAGTATCTTGAGTTTC	CASSILSF
TRBV5-4	.	TRBD1	TRBJ2-5	TGTGCCAGCAGCGTGACAGGGTGGGAGACCCAGTACTTC	CASSVTGWETQYF
TRBV5-1	few	.	TRBJ2-7	TGTGCCAGCAGCCAAGTCGGAGTCCCAACCTACGAGCAGTACTTC	CASSQVGVPTYEQYF
TRBV4-1	.	TRBD2	TRBJ2-6	TGCGCCAGCAGCCCCGGGACTAGCGGGAGCTATTTTGGGGCCAACGTCCTGACTTTC	CASSPGTSGSYFGANVLTF
TRBV7-9	many	.	TRBJ2-5	TGTGCCAGCAGCTTCGGTACAGGGACGCAAGAGACCCAGTACTTC	CASSFGTGTQETQYF
TRBV5-6	.	.	TRBJ1-4	TGTGCCAGCAGCTCCTTAGGGCAGGGCGGAAAACTGTTTTTT	CASSSLGQGGKLFF
TRBV4-1	few	TRBD1	TRBJ1-6	TGCGCCAGCAGCCCCGCCCCGGGACAGGGGCCCTTCCCGCTCCACTTT	CASSPAPGQGPFPLHF
TRBV7-9	many	.	TRBJ2-7	TGTGCCAGCAGCTTATTGCAAAGCGGGCGCTACGAGCAGTACTTC	CASSLLQSGRYEQYF
TRBV7-9	.	.	TRBJ1-2	TGTGCCAGCAGCCACTCGGGAAATATGAGGGATGGCTACACCTTC	CASSHSGNMRDGYTF
TRBV7-3	many	TRBD1	TRBJ2-5	TGTGCCAGCAGATACCCAAACTCCGGGACAGGAACTCTGGGGGAGACCCAGTACTTC	CASRYPNSGTGTLGETQYF
TRBV30	.	.	TRBJ1-3	TGTGCCACGGACCCCGGGGACTCTGGAAACACCATATATTTT	CATDPGDSGNTIYF
TRBV25-1	.	TRBD1	TRBJ1-2	TGTGCCAGCAGTGAATGGGACAGGGGGCACTATGGCTACACCTTC	CASSEWDRGHYGYTF
TRBV11-3	many	.	TRBJ2-7	TGTGCCAGCAGCCACGGGCAGGCCGAGCAGTACTTC	CASSHGQAEQYF
TRBV7-3	.	.	TRBJ1-2	TGTGCCAGCAGTTTATCGGGGGCGCCTGGCTACACCTTC	CASSLSGAPGYTF
TRBV7-2	few	.	TRBJ2-5	TGTGCCAGCAGCCCACCCGCCGGGGTTAGGGGGGCCCAGTACTTC	CASSPPAGVRGAQYF
TRBV4-1	many	TRBD1	TRBJ1-1	TGCGCCAGCAGCCAGGGGGGACAGGAGAACACTGAAGCTTTCTTT	CASSQGGQENTEAFF
TRBV12-3/TRBV12-4	many	.	TRBJ1-2	TGTGCCAGCAGTTTTAAGGGCAGGAGCGATGGCTACACCTTC	CASSFKGRSDGYTF
TRBV12-3/TRBV12-4	few	.	TRBJ1-2	TGTGCCAGCAGTTTACGGGGTGGGGATGATGGCTACACCTTC	CASSLRGGDDGYTF
TRBV9	.	.	TRBJ2-7	TGTGCCAGCAGCGCCGGGCCTCACGAGCAGTACTTC	CASSAGPHEQYF